This T cell receptor beta chain was captured in a study of T cell repertoires in cytomegalovirus infection. Study background: Shared public TCR beta signatures pointed to both CMV infection and a matching HLA type.

TCRdb re-derived calls from the reads in MiXCR, one entry per CDR3 protein. The sample carries a few hundred thousand distinct CDR3 sequences, around a tenth recorded once. The CDR3 covers 16 residues. Unmatched junction bases numbered 10, after V lost 5 bases and J lost 4 bases. Germline CDR1 DFQATT, CDR2 SNEGSKA (reference sequence). Sequencing was carried out using PBMCs. The clonotype was recovered from a human donor in good health (CMV status not recorded). Some clones in this sample may be carry-over from other donors' samples. This chain uses TRBV20-1 with TRBJ2-3, with TRBD2 matching over 12 bases. CDR3 sequence reads: CSAPRPSGRAADTQYF. In DNA form, the CDR3 reads TGCAGTGCTCCCCGACCTAGCGGGAGGGCCGCAGATACGCAGTATTTT.